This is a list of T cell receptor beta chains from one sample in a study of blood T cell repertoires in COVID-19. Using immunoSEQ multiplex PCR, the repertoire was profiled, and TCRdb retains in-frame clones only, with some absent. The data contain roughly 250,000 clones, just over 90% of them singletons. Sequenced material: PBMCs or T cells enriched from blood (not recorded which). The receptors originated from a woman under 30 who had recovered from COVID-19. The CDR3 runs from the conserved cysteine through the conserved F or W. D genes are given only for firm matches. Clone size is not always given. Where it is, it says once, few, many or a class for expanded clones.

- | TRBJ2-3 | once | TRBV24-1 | TGTGCCACCAGTGATTCTGGCACCTCTAGCACAGATACGCAGTATTTT | CATSDSGTSSTDTQYF
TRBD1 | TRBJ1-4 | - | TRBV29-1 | TGCAGCGCCACAGGGGGCGGGGAGGAAAAACTGTTTTTT | CSATGGGEEKLFF
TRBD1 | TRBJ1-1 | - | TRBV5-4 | TGTGCCAGCAGCTCGCAGGGGGCGGGGGACACTGAAGCTTTCTTT | CASSSQGAGDTEAFF
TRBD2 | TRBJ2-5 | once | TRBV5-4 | TGTGCCAGCAGCTTGTGGCTAGCGGGGGGAAATAACCAAGAGACCCAGTACTTC | CASSLWLAGGNNQETQYF
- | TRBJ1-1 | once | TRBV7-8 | TGTGCCAGCAGCTTCAGACGGGGAACGTCCACTGAAGCTTTCTTT | CASSFRRGTSTEAFF
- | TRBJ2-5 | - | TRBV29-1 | TGCAGCGTTGTTCGACGAACCAGGCAAGAGACCCAGTACTTC | CSVVRRTRQETQYF
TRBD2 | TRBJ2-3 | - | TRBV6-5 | TGTGCCAGCAGCCCGGGACTAGCGACAGATACGCAGTATTTT | CASSPGLATDTQYF
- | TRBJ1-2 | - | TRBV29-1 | TGCAGCGTTGAACTTCGGGACTATGGCTACACCTTC | CSVELRDYGYTF
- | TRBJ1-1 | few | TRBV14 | TGTGCCAGCAGCCAAGATCAGGGGTTCAGAGGATGGGAAGCTTTCTTT | CASSQDQGFRGWEAFF
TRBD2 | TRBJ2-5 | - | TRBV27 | TGTGCCAGCAGTTTAATAGCTAGCGGGAATTCGGAGACCCAGTACTTC | CASSLIASGNSETQYF
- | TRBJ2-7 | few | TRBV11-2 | TGTGCCAGCAGCTTTCCCCCAGTCAAGTACGAGCAGTACTTC | CASSFPPVKYEQYF
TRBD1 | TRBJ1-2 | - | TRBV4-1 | TGCGCCAGCAGCCAATCAATTGTAAAAACAGGGGCTAGGGACTATGGCTACACCTTC | CASSQSIVKTGARDYGYTF
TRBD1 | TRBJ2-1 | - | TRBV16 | TGTGCCAGCAGCCCCGGACAGGGGGTTTTGGGAACTGAGCAGTTCTTC | CASSPGQGVLGTEQFF
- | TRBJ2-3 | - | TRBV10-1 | TGCGCCAGCAGTGAGTTGAGCCGAAGCACAGATACGCAGTATTTT | CASSELSRSTDTQYF
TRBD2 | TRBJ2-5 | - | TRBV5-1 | TGCGCCAGCAGCCCAAGGACCGGGGGGGAGACCCAGTACTTC | CASSPRTGGETQYF
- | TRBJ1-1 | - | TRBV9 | TGTGCCAGCAGCGCAACTACCGGCGGCACTGAAGCTTTCTTT | CASSATTGGTEAFF
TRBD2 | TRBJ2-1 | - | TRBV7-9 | TGTGCCAGCAGCTCGGTGCCGCCAGCGGGGGGGCCTGCCAATGAGCAGTTCTTC | CASSSVPPAGGPANEQFF
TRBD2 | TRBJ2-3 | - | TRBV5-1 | TGCGCCAGCAGCTCCGTGGTCGGGGGGACGGATACGCAGTATTTT | CASSSVVGGTDTQYF
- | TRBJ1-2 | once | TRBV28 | TGTGCCAGCAGGACGGAGGCTCATGGCTACACCTTC | CASRTEAHGYTF
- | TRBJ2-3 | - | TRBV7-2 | TGTGCCAGCAGCTTGGGAGTCCAACGACCCGGTGATACGCAGTATTTT | CASSLGVQRPGDTQYF
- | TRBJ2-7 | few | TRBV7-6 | TGTGCCAGCAGCCACTCAGGGGCCTACGAGCAGTACTTC | CASSHSGAYEQYF
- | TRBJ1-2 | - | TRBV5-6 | TGTGCCAGCAGCTTGGGGGGGCAGATGTATGGCTACACCTTC | CASSLGGQMYGYTF
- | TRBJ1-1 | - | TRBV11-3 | TGTGCCAGCAGCTTAGTCTGGGGCGCTGAAGCTTTCTTT | CASSLVWGAEAFF
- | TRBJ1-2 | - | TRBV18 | TGTGCCAGCTCACCACCCCAGGGTTTTGGCTACACCTTC | CASSPPQGFGYTF
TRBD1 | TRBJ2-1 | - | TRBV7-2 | TGTGCCAGCAGCTTAGAAACCTTGACAGGGGGAAGTCTCTTC | CASSLETLTGGSLF
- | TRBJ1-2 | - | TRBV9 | TGTGCCAGCAGCGCCGGGATCTATGGCTACACCTTC | CASSAGIYGYTF
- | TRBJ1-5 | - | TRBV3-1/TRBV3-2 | TGTGCCAGCAGCCAAGCCGGGGGTCCCCAGCATTTT | CASSQAGGPQHF
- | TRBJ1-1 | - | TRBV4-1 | TGCGCCAGCAGGCCGTTCCAGTCGAACACTGAAGCTTTCTTT | CASRPFQSNTEAFF
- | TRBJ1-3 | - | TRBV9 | TGTGCCAGCAGCGCCGGTCACAGCCTCTCTGGAAACACCATATATTTT | CASSAGHSLSGNTIYF
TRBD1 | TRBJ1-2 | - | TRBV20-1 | TGCAGTGCTAGTTTGGGACAGAACTATGGCTACACCTTC | CSASLGQNYGYTF
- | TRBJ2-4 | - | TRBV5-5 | TGTGCCAGCAGCCCGACCCCTCAGAGGGAGGAGTACTTC | CASSPTPQREEYF
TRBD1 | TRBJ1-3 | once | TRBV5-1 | TGCGCCAGCACAAAAGGGGGCGCTGGAAACACCATATATTTT | CASTKGGAGNTIYF
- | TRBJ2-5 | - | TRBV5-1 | TGCGCCAGCAGCTTTGACAGCGAGACGCAAGAGACCCAGTACTTC | CASSFDSETQETQYF
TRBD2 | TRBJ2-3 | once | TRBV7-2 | TGTGCCAGCAGCCTGAACCTAGCGGGTAGCACAGATACGCAGTATTTT | CASSLNLAGSTDTQYF
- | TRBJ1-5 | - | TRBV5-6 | TGTGCCAGCAGCTTCGCCAGGGGAGAGCCCCAGCATTTT | CASSFARGEPQHF
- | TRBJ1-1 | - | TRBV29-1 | TGCAGCGGGTCGGGGACACCGAACACTGAAGCTTTCTTT | CSGSGTPNTEAFF
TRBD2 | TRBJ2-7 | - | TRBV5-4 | TGTGCCAGCAGCATGTTCAGCGGGGCCGATCCTTCCTACGAGCAGTACTTC | CASSMFSGADPSYEQYF
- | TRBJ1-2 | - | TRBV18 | TGTGCCAGCTCACCAGGGGCCGAAATCGCCCCCTATGGCTACACCTTC | CASSPGAEIAPYGYTF
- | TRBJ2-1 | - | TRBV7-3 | TGTGCCAGCAGCTCTGGGACTGGCAATGAGCAGTTCTTC | CASSSGTGNEQFF
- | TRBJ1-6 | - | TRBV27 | TGTGCCAGCAGTTTGGGCCAGAAAAATTCACCCCTCCACTTT | CASSLGQKNSPLHF
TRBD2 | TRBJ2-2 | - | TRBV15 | TGTGCCACCAGCGCCGCACTAGCGAGCACCGGGGAGCTGTTTTTT | CATSAALASTGELFF
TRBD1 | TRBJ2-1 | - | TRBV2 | TGTGCCAGCAGTCTAGAGGACAGGGGGCCTTATGAGCAGTTCTTC | CASSLEDRGPYEQFF
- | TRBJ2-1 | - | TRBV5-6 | TGTGCCAGCAGCTTAACAGGGAATGAGCAGTTCTTC | CASSLTGNEQFF
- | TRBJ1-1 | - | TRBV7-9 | TGTGCCAGCAGCCTGGGGTTAGGGGAAGAAGCTTTCTTT | CASSLGLGEEAFF
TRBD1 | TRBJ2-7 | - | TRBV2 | TGTGCCAGCTCCAGGACAGGTAACGAGCAGTACTTC | CASSRTGNEQYF
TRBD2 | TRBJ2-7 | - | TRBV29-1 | TGCAGCGTTGGAGTACGAAGCGGGAGTCGGGACGAGCAGTACTTC | CSVGVRSGSRDEQYF
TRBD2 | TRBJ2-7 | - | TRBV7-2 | TGTGCCAGCAGCTTATCAGCGGGGGGGCGCTACGAGCAGTACTTC | CASSLSAGGRYEQYF
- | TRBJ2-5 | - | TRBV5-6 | TGTGCCAGCGCAGACGGCGGGGAGCGGGTCCCTGCTTTTCAAGAGACCCAGTACTTC | CASADGGERVPAFQETQYF